These 23 T cell receptor beta chains share one sample of origin, sequenced in a study of blood T cell repertoires in COVID-19. Produced via immunoSEQ multiplex PCR; TCRdb's table is partial and in-frame only. This sample yields some 460,000 clones, of which around 90% are seen a single time; under 2.5% belongs to the top ten. Sequencing was done on a sample of PBMCs or T cells enriched from blood (not recorded which). These receptors were obtained from a woman aged 18-29 years with acute COVID-19.

The chain couples TRBV4-2 to TRBJ2-5, with 10 bases identical to TRBD2. V was pared by 0 bases and J by 7 bases, with 11 bases of the junction left unmatched. From germline, CDR1 is LGHNA and CDR2 YNFKEQ. The CDR3 has 17 residues. The CDR3 nucleotides are TGTGCCAGCAGCCAAGATACAGCGGGAGGGACGAGGGGGACCCAGTACTTC. This translates into CASSQDTAGGTRGTQYF.

The V and J genes are TRBV10-3 and TRBJ1-5; D gene unclear. The CDR3 consists of 15 residues. Per germline, CDR1 ENHRY and CDR2 SYGVKD. The V gene lost 4 bases and the J gene lost 0 bases, with 10 bases spanning the gap. CDR3 DNA sequence: TGTGCCATCAGTGTAGATCCTAATAGCAATCAGCCCCAGCATTTT. This sequence encodes CAISVDPNSNQPQHF.

The V gene is TRBV7-9, the J gene TRBJ2-1, with TRBD1 matching 9 bases. The V gene's germline CDR1 is SEHNR and CDR2 FQNEAQ (reference sequence). The CDR3 spans 15 residues. V dropped 1 base and J dropped 9; count of bases not matched to a gene: 7. The CDR3 region is CASSLGQGGLIEQFF. The CDR3 DNA reads TGTGCCAGCAGCTTAGGACAGGGGGGTTTGATTGAGCAGTTCTTC.

V gene TRBV6-5 combines with J gene TRBJ2-7, with 8 bases matching TRBD2. The germline CDR1 and CDR2 sequences are MNHEY and SVGAGI. This CDR3 is built from 15 residues. With V trimmed by 7 bases and J by 2 bases, 10 bases remained unmatched. CDR3 in DNA: TGTGCCAGCACCCTAACTAGCGGAGGGGCCTACGAGCAGTACTTC. Translated: CASTLTSGGAYEQYF.

This rearrangement joins TRBV19 to TRBJ2-7, with TRBD1 matching over 8 bases. CDR1 is LNHDA, CDR2 SQIVND, per germline (reference sequence). The J segment lost 2 bases and the V segment lost 3 bases, leaving 3 bases of the junction unmatched. The CDR3 extends over 14 amino acids. In nucleotides, the CDR3 is TGTGCCAGTAGTATGCAACAGGGGGCCTACGAGCAGTACTTC. Its protein product is CASSMQQGAYEQYF. The full variable domain, in which reference TRBV19 and TRBJ2-7 provide the parts outside the CDR3, is DGGITQSPKYLFRKEGQNVTLSCEQNLNHDAMYWYRQDPGQGLRLIYYSQIVNDFQKGDIAEGYSVSREKKESFPLTVTSAQKNPTAFYLCASSMQQGAYEQYFGPGTRLTVT.

V is TRBV7-2 and J is TRBJ2-7; 9 bases are a match to TRBD2. The CDR3 length is 15 residues. CDR1 and CDR2 from the germline V gene are SGHTA and FQGNSA. The J segment lost 7 bases and the V segment lost 2 bases, leaving 9 bases of the junction unmatched. The CDR3 is CASSLPGLASGEQYF. In DNA, the CDR3 is TGTGCCAGCAGCTTACCGGGACTAGCCTCAGGGGAGCAGTACTTC.

This chain connects TRBV27 to TRBJ1-5; D perhaps matches TRBD1 (5 bases). Germline V lookup: CDR1 MNHEY, CDR2 SMNVEV (reference sequence). The CDR3 totals 17 residues. The V and J ends lost 5 bases and 1 base respectively, with 18 bases between them. CDR3 coding DNA: TGTGCCAGCAGTCACTCACTACCGACAGCAAGCAATCAGCCCCAGCATTTT. Translating gives CASSHSLPTASNQPQHF.

The chain links TRBV5-1 to TRBJ1-6; 7 positions agree with TRBD1. The germline CDR1 and CDR2 sequences are SGHRS and YFSETQ. CDR3 size: 12 residues. Trimming at V came to 6 bases and at J to 7 bases, leaving 1 base not matched to a gene. CDR3 nucleotides: TGCGCCAGCACACAGGGGAATTCACCCCTCCACTTT. Protein product: CASTQGNSPLHF.

This clone was observed a few times. The CDR3, as DNA: TGTGCCAGCAGCCCAGCCGGGACTCCCTGGGAGCAGTTCTTC. It yields the protein CASSPAGTPWEQFF. This rearrangement joins TRBV28 to TRBJ2-1, with D possibly TRBD2 on 6 matching bases. The CDR3 sequence is 14 residues long. The V gene's germline CDR1 is MDHEN and CDR2 SYDVKM. Trimming shortened V by 6 bases and J by 10 bases, and 19 bases separated the two germline ends.

The chain has TRBV12-3 or TRBV12-4 and TRBJ1-1; D is unresolved. The CDR3 runs 13 residues. With 3 bases removed from V and 7 bases from J, the gap between germline ends came to 12 bases. The CDR3 here is CASSLSGRDEAFF. CDR3 DNA sequence: TGTGCCAGCAGTTTGTCGGGAAGGGATGAAGCTTTCTTT.

About this clone: This specimen includes other DNA sequences encoding the same CDR3. The chain couples TRBV7-2 to TRBJ1-6; 10 bases align to TRBD1. Trimming at V came to 3 bases and at J to 9 bases, leaving 2 bases not matched to a gene. Per germline, CDR1 SGHTA and CDR2 FQGNSA. This CDR3 region has 14 residues. This CDR3 reads CASSFRTGGSPLHF. The CDR3 nucleotides are TGTGCCAGCAGCTTCCGGACAGGGGGTTCACCCCTCCACTTT.

The V and J genes are TRBV27 and TRBJ2-1, with a possible D match to TRBD2 (5 bases). Per the germline V gene, CDR1 is MNHEY and CDR2 is SMNVEV (reference sequence). There are 16 residues in the CDR3. V was cut by 0 bases and J by 0 bases, with 9 bases left in between. The CDR3 nucleotides read TGTGCCAGCAGTTTATCGCGGGCCCACTCCTACAATGAGCAGTTCTTC. It translates to CASSLSRAHSYNEQFF.

The CDR3 DNA reads TGTGCCAGCAGTGCGAGAGGGATCGATGAAAAACTGTTTTTT. Its translation: CASSARGIDEKLFF. This chain joins TRBV2 and TRBJ1-4; D is uncertain. The CDR3 has 14 residues. The germline V gene encodes CDR1 SNHLY and CDR2 FYNNEI. V lost 4 bases and J 6 bases, leaving 12 bases between the germline ends.

This chain connects TRBV5-4 to TRBJ2-1; TRBD1 aligns across 9 bases. Germline trimming cut 1 base from V and 2 bases from J; bases unmatched to any gene: 1. This CDR3 comprises 15 residues. Germline V gives CDR1 SGHNT, CDR2 YYREEE (reference sequence). The DNA of the CDR3 is TGTGCCAGCAGCTTGAGGGACAGGGCCTACAATGAGCAGTTCTTC. This codes for CASSLRDRAYNEQFF.

The chain uses TRBV3-1 (or the pseudogene TRBV3-2) and TRBJ2-5; 9 bases fit TRBD2. Losses at the gene ends were 0 bases for V and 5 bases for J; bases not matched to a gene: 10. The CDR3 has 17 residues. Germline V gives CDR1 LGHDT, CDR2 YNNKEL (reference sequence). CDR3 residues: CASSQDILAGSVETQYF. The CDR3 DNA follows: TGTGCCAGCAGCCAAGATATCCTAGCGGGGTCGGTGGAGACCCAGTACTTC.

The chain recombines TRBV29-1 with TRBJ2-1; D is perhaps TRBD1 (6 bases). The CDR3 spans 16 residues. Looked up from germline, CDR1 is SQVTM and CDR2 is ANQGSEA. Trimming left V 7 bases short and J 5 bases short, with 24 bases between. CDR3 nucleotides: TGCAGCGCTGCTAGAACCCGACAGGAAAAAAACAATGAGCAGTTCTTC. As protein: CSAARTRQEKNNEQFF.

J is TRBJ1-2 and V is TRBV12-5; D ambiguous. This CDR3 has 15 residues. V lost 0 bases and J 1 base, leaving 9 bases between the germline ends. Germline lookup yields CDR1 LGHNT and CDR2 FRNRAP. For the CDR3, the DNA is TGTGCTAGTGGTTTGGTGGGAGGATTTAACTATGGCTACACCTTC. Its protein product is CASGLVGGFNYGYTF.

The V call is TRBV5-6, the J call TRBJ1-5, with TRBD1 matching 8 bases. The V gene's germline CDR1 is SGHDT and CDR2 YYEEEE. This CDR3 spans 14 amino acids. The junction had 7 bases not matched to a gene; V was cut back by 4 bases and J by 7 bases. For the CDR3, the DNA is TGTGCCAGCAGCGCATACAGGGGGGAACAGCCCCAGCATTTT. Protein product: CASSAYRGEQPQHF.

The chain carries TRBV25-1 and TRBJ2-5; 7 bases are shared with TRBD2. V dropped 5 bases and J dropped 5; count of bases not matched to a gene: 8. CDR3 length: 14 residues. The germline V gene has CDR1 MGHDK and CDR2 SYGVNS. CDR3 region: CASSLERGRETQYF. The CDR3 DNA sequence: TGTGCCAGCAGTCTCGAGCGGGGAAGGGAGACCCAGTACTTC.

This rearrangement joins TRBV5-6 to TRBJ1-5, with 7 bases fitting TRBD1. V was pared by 6 bases and J by 2 bases, with 2 bases of the junction left unmatched. In germline, CDR1 is SGHDT, CDR2 YYEEEE. This CDR3 comprises 13 residues. CDR3 nucleotides: TGTGCCAGCACCACAGGGGGCAATCAGCCCCAGCATTTT. Residues: CASTTGGNQPQHF.

The J gene is TRBJ1-2, the V gene TRBV6-5; D gene unclear. The CDR3 loop spans 15 amino acids. Germline lookup yields CDR1 MNHEY and CDR2 SVGAGI. V was cut by 0 bases and J by 5 bases, with 13 bases left in between. The CDR3 nucleotides read TGTGCCAGCAGTTACTCTCTCTCGTCCCTTTATGGCTACACCTTC. This gives the protein CASSYSLSSLYGYTF.

The genes are TRBV11-2 and TRBJ2-3; TRBD2 matches at 13 bases. CDR1 and CDR2 from the germline V gene are SGHAT and FQNNGV. This CDR3 is built from 16 residues. V dropped 6 bases and J dropped 6; count of bases not matched to a gene: 9. CDR3 in amino acids: CASSRTSGRAWDTQYF. The CDR3 DNA is TGTGCCAGCAGTCGCACTAGCGGGAGGGCCTGGGATACGCAGTATTTT.

This clone was seen just once. The chain is built from TRBV7-2 and TRBJ1-1, with TRBD1 as a possible D gene (5 bases). In germline, CDR1 is SGHTA, CDR2 FQGNSA. The CDR3 totals 14 residues. Between the trimmed V and J ends, which lost 5 bases and 2 bases, there was a span of 12 bases. The CDR3 protein is CASSPGLINTEAFF. The CDR3 DNA follows: TGTGCCAGCAGCCCGGGACTGATAAACACTGAAGCTTTCTTT.